This TCR beta chain was retrieved from a study of human T cells and chemical hapten exposure. Study-level information: Patients, chiefly female, had alopecia areata, totalis or universalis.

Each CDR3 protein is one row after TCRdb ran MiXCR on the RACE reads. The sample contains over 100,000 distinct CDR3 sequences, about a tenth of which appear only once. Many counts were recorded for this clonotype. Losses at the gene ends were 3 bases for V and 8 bases for J; bases not matched to a gene: 8. This CDR3 comprises 15 residues. Sample time point: patch test 2, 6 weeks after DPC sensitization. The sample's treatment: therapeutic diphenylcyclopropenone sensitization with weekly scalp DPC. Blood draws came before every patch-test application. Sample donors consisted of patients with alopecia, aged 18 to 70 years, who were suitable for DPC.

The receptor's source is a woman aged 40 to 50 with alopecia areata. Some clones in this sample may be carry-over from other donors' samples. Material: whole blood, obtained in connection with sensitization to the hapten diphenylcyclopropenone (DPC). The genes are TRBV12-3 or TRBV12-4 and TRBJ1-4; 8 nucleotides match TRBD1. The CDR3 region has the DNA TGTGCCAGCAGTTTTGGGCAGGGGGCTTCCGAAAAACTGTTTTTT. Translating it yields CASSFGQGASEKLFF.